The 22 T cell receptor beta chains in this list originate from one sample, sequenced in a study of blood T cell repertoires in COVID-19. Here immunoSEQ multiplex PCR was the method, and the copy in TCRdb shows in-frame clones only, minus some. Of around 310,000 clones in the sample, around 91% are singletons; the top ten hold around 1%. Sample: peripheral blood. These receptors originate from a woman in her 40s with COVID-19, enrolled during active disease.

The chain recombines TRBV30 with TRBJ2-1; TRBD1 might be the D (6 bases). The CDR3 extends over 13 amino acids. Germline CDR1 reads GTSNPN; CDR2 reads SVGIG (reference sequence). Trimming took 2 bases from V and 3 from J, leaving 8 bases between them. In DNA form, the CDR3 reads TGTGCCTGGAGTCCGGACAGCTACAATGAGCAGTTCTTC. Translation gives CAWSPDSYNEQFF.

This clone was counted a single time. V is TRBV9 and J is TRBJ1-2; possible D gene TRBD1, 5 bases. Deletions cut 4 bases from V and 4 bases from J, with 17 bases between. Germline V lookup: CDR1 SGDLS, CDR2 YYNGEE. The CDR3 covers 15 residues. CDR3 coding DNA: TGTGCCAGCAGCCCCAGTGGGGGGAATGGCTATGGCTACACCTTC. Translating gives CASSPSGGNGYGYTF.

This clone was seen once. In the same sample, other DNA sequences code for this CDR3. The CDR3 DNA reads as TGTGCCAGCAGGCCCGGGACATTCTCCTACGAGCAGTACTTC. Protein: CASRPGTFSYEQYF. The chain employs TRBV28 and TRBJ2-7; the D gene is possibly TRBD1 (6 bases). V was pared by 6 bases and J by 0 bases, with 12 bases between. The CDR3 covers 14 residues. The germline V gene has CDR1 MDHEN and CDR2 SYDVKM.

The chain is built from TRBV5-1 and TRBJ1-1; TRBD1 matches at 7 bases. In germline, CDR1 is SGHRS, CDR2 YFSETQ. The CDR3 consists of 16 residues. V lost 1 base, J lost 0 bases, and 6 bases stayed unmatched. As DNA, the CDR3 is TGCGCCAGCAGCTTGAGGGACAGTTCGATGAACACTGAAGCTTTCTTT. Residues: CASSLRDSSMNTEAFF.

The rearrangement links TRBV27 to TRBJ2-1, with a weak D call TRBD1 (5 bases). The CDR3 runs 14 residues. Germline V gene data show CDR1 as MNHEY and CDR2 as SMNVEV (reference sequence). The V and J ends lost 8 bases and 0 bases respectively, with 11 bases between them. CDR3 amino acids: CASWTPSSYNEQFF. CDR3 bases: TGTGCCAGCTGGACACCGAGCTCCTACAATGAGCAGTTCTTC.

The V gene is TRBV28, the J gene TRBJ1-5; D gene ambiguous. Germline loops: CDR1 MDHEN, CDR2 SYDVKM. This CDR3 spans 18 amino acids. V was clipped by 7 bases and J by 7 bases, with 29 bases between them. CDR3 residues: CASTTYRVYNPEGQPQHF. The CDR3, as DNA: TGTGCCAGCACTACCTATCGGGTATACAACCCCGAGGGACAGCCCCAGCATTTT.

The V call is TRBV9, the J call TRBJ1-1, with D uncertain. V was trimmed by 2 bases and J by 6 bases, leaving 11 bases between them. CDR3 size: 13 residues. Germline loops: CDR1 SGDLS, CDR2 YYNGEE. The CDR3 sequence: CASSVQVLSEAFF. CDR3 DNA: TGTGCCAGCAGCGTGCAGGTCCTGTCTGAAGCTTTCTTT.

This chain connects TRBV11-2 to TRBJ2-3; 9 positions agree with TRBD2. The germline gives CDR1 SGHAT, CDR2 FQNNGV. The junction had 9 bases not matched to a gene; V was cut back by 0 bases and J by 5 bases. This CDR3 contains 17 residues. This CDR3 is CASSLDLRLAGKDTQYF. The CDR3 DNA reads as TGTGCCAGCAGCTTAGATTTGCGGCTAGCGGGGAAAGATACGCAGTATTTT.

V usage is TRBV29-1 and J usage is TRBJ1-3, with no clear D. The CDR3 consists of 14 residues. The germline V gene has CDR1 SQVTM and CDR2 ANQGSEA. Trimming removed 1 base from V and 0 bases from J, with 7 bases in between. The CDR3 reads CSVEGVSSGNTIYF. DNA for the CDR3: TGCAGCGTTGAAGGTGTGAGCTCTGGAAACACCATATATTTT.

This sequence joins TRBV6-1 and TRBJ1-5, with D unclear. The CDR3 consists of 15 residues. The germline V gene encodes CDR1 MNHNS and CDR2 SASEGT. With 5 bases removed from V and 6 bases from J, the gap between germline ends came to 17 bases. The CDR3 DNA reads TGTGCCAGCAGTTCGCCGCGAATAGGGAGTCAGCCCCAGCATTTT. It translates to CASSSPRIGSQPQHF.

The chain links TRBV6-2 or TRBV6-3 to TRBJ2-7; 7 bases line up with TRBD2. The germline gives CDR1 MNHEY, CDR2 SVGEGT. The CDR3 contains 17 residues. V lost 6 bases to trimming and J lost 2 bases; unmatched junction nucleotides: 16. The CDR3 loop is CASSPGWVQAGPYEQYF. The CDR3 bases are TGTGCCAGCAGCCCCGGTTGGGTTCAAGCGGGACCCTACGAGCAGTACTTC.

This chain's CDR3 is CASRPTSGGMQYF. As DNA, the CDR3 is TGTGCCAGCAGGCCTACTAGCGGGGGAATGCAGTATTTT. V is TRBV7-3 and J is TRBJ2-3; 11 bases are a match to TRBD2. Germline CDR1 is SGHTA and CDR2 is FQGTGA. J gave up 11 bases and V 6 bases, and 7 bases lay outside the gene matches. CDR3 length: 13 residues.

The genes are TRBV6-5 and TRBJ1-3; D gene unclear. The CDR3 extends over 14 amino acids. The V gene's germline CDR1 is MNHEY and CDR2 SVGAGI. V lost 7 bases and J lost 6, with 16 bases in between. The CDR3 nucleotides read TGTGCCAGCACCCCCCACCGCGGCGAAAACACCATATATTTT. Encoded protein: CASTPHRGENTIYF.

The chain has TRBV4-3 and TRBJ2-1; D is possibly TRBD1 (6 bases). V lost 1 base to trimming and J lost 7 bases, with 14 bases between them. The CDR3 consists of 15 residues. Germline assignment: CDR1 LGHNA and CDR2 YSLEER. The CDR3 DNA sequence: TGCGCCAGCAGCCAAGCCCCACAGGGTACAAATGAGCAGTTCTTC. It translates to CASSQAPQGTNEQFF.

The gene calls are TRBV5-5 and TRBJ1-6; possible D gene TRBD1, 5 bases. The CDR3 covers 17 residues. Germline CDR1 is SGHKS and CDR2 is YYEKEE (reference sequence). The V gene lost 1 base and the J gene lost 1 base, with 12 bases spanning the gap. The CDR3, as DNA: TGTGCCAGCAGCTTGATGATGGGGGGTTCCTATAATTCACCCCTCCACTTT. Its translation: CASSLMMGGSYNSPLHF. Looking up the rest from reference TRBV5-5 and TRBJ1-6 gives the full variable domain: DAGVTQSPTHLIKTRGQQVTLRCSPISGHKSVSWYQQVLGQGPQFIFQYYEKEERGRGNFPDRFSARQFPNYSSELNVNALLLGDSALYLCASSLMMGGSYNSPLHFGNGTRLTVT.

This CDR3 is CASSPFQETQYF. The DNA of the CDR3 is TGTGCCAGCAGCCCCTTCCAAGAGACCCAGTACTTC. The gene calls are TRBV11-2 and TRBJ2-5; D is unresolved. The V gene lost 5 bases and the J gene lost 1 base, with 5 bases spanning the gap. The CDR3 covers 12 residues. The germline V gene encodes CDR1 SGHAT and CDR2 FQNNGV. The variable domain in full, completed from reference TRBV11-2 and TRBJ2-5, reads EAGVAQSPRYKIIEKRQSVAFWCNPISGHATLYWYQQILGQGPKLLIQFQNNGVVDDSQLPKDRFSAERLKGVDSTLKIQPAKLEDSAVYLCASSPFQETQYFGPGTRLLVL.

The rearrangement joins TRBV28 to TRBJ1-1, with D unclear. V was shortened by 5 bases and J by 3 bases, with 13 bases between the two germline ends. Germline V CDR1 and CDR2: MDHEN, SYDVKM. This CDR3 region has 14 residues. CDR3 coding DNA: TGTGCCAGCAGTCCCCCCCCCGGGTACACTGAAGCTTTCTTT. The encoded protein is CASSPPPGYTEAFF. The whole variable domain, filled in from reference TRBV28 and TRBJ1-1, reads DVKVTQSSRYLVKRTGEKVFLECVQDMDHENMFWYRQDPGLGLRLIYFSYDVKMKEKGDIPEGYSVSREKKERFSLILESASTNQTSMYLCASSPPPGYTEAFFGQGTRLTVV.

The rearrangement joins TRBV7-2 to TRBJ2-2, with 9 bases fitting TRBD2. The V segment lost 5 bases and the J segment 8 bases; nucleotides outside the gene matches: 15. The CDR3 runs to 17 residues. Germline CDR1 reads SGHTA; CDR2 reads FQGNSA. For the CDR3, the DNA is TGTGCCAGCAGCCCCACGTTAAGCGGGGGGTTGGGAGGGGAGCTGTTTTTT. Protein product: CASSPTLSGGLGGELFF. The whole variable domain, filled in from reference TRBV7-2 and TRBJ2-2, reads GAGVSQSPSNKVTEKGKDVELRCDPISGHTALYWYRQSLGQGLEFLIYFQGNSAPDKSGLPSDRFSAERTGGSVSTLTIQRTQQEDSAVYLCASSPTLSGGLGGELFFGEGSRLTVL.

The gene calls are TRBV4-1 and TRBJ2-7; tentative D call: TRBD1 (5 bases). CDR3 size: 14 residues. The V end lost 7 bases, the J end lost 3 bases, and 16 bases lay between the germline ends. Germline V CDR1 and CDR2: MGHRA, YSYEKL. The CDR3 DNA follows: TGCGCCAGCATCAGGGTGGTTGCATACTACGAGCAGTACTTC. Protein product: CASIRVVAYYEQYF.

The count of this clone is one. The rearrangement links TRBV14 to TRBJ2-1, with TRBD2 matching over 8 bases. The V gene's germline CDR1 is SGHDN and CDR2 FVKESK. The CDR3 has 14 residues. The ends lost 3 bases at V and 7 bases at J; junction bases unmatched: 5. The CDR3 DNA follows: TGTGCCAGCAGCCACGGGACTAGTGGGAATGAGCAGTTCTTC. Its translation: CASSHGTSGNEQFF.

This chain joins TRBV3-1 (or the pseudogene TRBV3-2) and TRBJ2-5, with 11 nucleotides matching TRBD1. The CDR3 runs to 20 residues. Germline V lookup: CDR1 LGHDT, CDR2 YNNKEL (reference sequence). V shed 1 base and J 4 bases; nucleotides not matched to a gene: 17. The CDR3, as DNA: TGTGCCAGCAGCCAAGGCCAGGCCGGGACAGGGGGTTTTCCGGGAGAGACCCAGTACTTC. Residues: CASSQGQAGTGGFPGETQYF.

The genes are TRBV24-1 and TRBJ1-6; TRBD1 might be the D (5 bases). The CDR3 loop spans 16 amino acids. V was cut by 10 bases and J by 0 bases, with 15 bases left in between. The V gene's germline CDR1 is KGHDR and CDR2 SFDVKD. CDR3 in DNA: TGTGCCACGAGCGTCAGGGCCAGCTCCTATAATTCACCCCTCCACTTT. It is translated as CATSVRASSYNSPLHF.